A single T cell receptor (beta chain) is shown here with its context. Trimming took 4 bases from V and 2 from J, leaving 11 bases between them. The CDR3 consists of 14 residues. Looked up from germline, CDR1 is MNHEY and CDR2 is SVGAGI. The sample is drawn from a study of cytomegalovirus exposure and HLA in healthy donors. A multiplex PCR was run with 60 Vbeta primers and 13 Jbeta primers. Clones were read by immunoSEQ multiplex PCR, and TCRdb kept only the in-frame ones, dropping some. The sample totals tens of thousands of clones. V and J are TRBV6-5 and TRBJ2-5, with D tentatively TRBD2 (5 bases). Sequenced input: PBMCs. This TCR was sampled from a female donor in good health and CMV-seropositive. The CDR3 loop reads CASSLSGLQETQYF. The CDR3 nucleotides read TGTGCCAGCAGTTTAAGCGGCCTTCAAGAGACCCAGTACTTC.